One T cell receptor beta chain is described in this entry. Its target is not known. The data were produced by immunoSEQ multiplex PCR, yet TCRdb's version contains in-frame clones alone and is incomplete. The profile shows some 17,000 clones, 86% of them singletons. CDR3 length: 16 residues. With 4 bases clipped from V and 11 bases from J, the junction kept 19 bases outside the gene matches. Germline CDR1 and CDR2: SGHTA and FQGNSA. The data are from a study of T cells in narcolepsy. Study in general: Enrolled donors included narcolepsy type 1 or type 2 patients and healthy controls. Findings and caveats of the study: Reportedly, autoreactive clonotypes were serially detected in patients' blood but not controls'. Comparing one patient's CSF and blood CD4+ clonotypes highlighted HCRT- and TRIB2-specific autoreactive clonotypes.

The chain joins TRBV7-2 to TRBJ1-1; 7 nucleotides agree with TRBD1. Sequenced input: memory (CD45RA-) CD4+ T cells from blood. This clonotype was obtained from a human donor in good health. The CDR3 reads CASSSGSRTGVSGAFF. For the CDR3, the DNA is TGTGCCAGCAGCTCCGGATCGCGGACAGGCGTCTCGGGGGCTTTCTTT.